Below are 23 T cell receptor beta chains sequenced from a single sample in a study. A single record per CDR3 protein comes from TCRdb applying MiXCR to the 5' RACE reads. The table has 20,000 to 25,000 distinct CDR3 sequences, less than 40% seen once. Specimen: tumor-infiltrating naive CD4+ T cells sorted from the breast tumor. Subset defined: naive CD4+ T cells, CD4+CD45RA+CD25-. The receptors were gathered from a female donor with breast cancer.

V usage is TRBV12-3 or TRBV12-4 and J usage is TRBJ1-1; TRBD1 aligns across 8 bases. The trim removed 3 bases at V and 5 bases at J, leaving 5 bases unmatched. CDR3 length equals 14 residues. As DNA, the CDR3 is TGTGCCAGCAGTTTGCAGGGGGCGGGGACTGAAGCTTTCTTT. It yields the protein CASSLQGAGTEAFF.

As to this clonotype: A read error may produce the germline difference seen at one junction end. J is TRBJ1-2 and V is TRBV19; D unresolved. This CDR3 region has 13 residues. Germline V gene data show CDR1 as LNHDA and CDR2 as SQIVND (reference sequence). CDR3 loop: CASSIGQNCGYTF. As DNA, the CDR3 is TGTGCCAGTAGTATTGGGCAGAACTGTGGCTACACCTTC.

This chain links TRBV5-1 with TRBJ1-2; D is unresolved. Germline V CDR1 and CDR2: SGHRS, YFSETQ. V lost 1 base, J lost 2 bases, and 9 bases lay in between. The CDR3 is 14 amino acids. CDR3 residues: CASSLFSLNYGYTF. The CDR3 DNA sequence: TGCGCCAGCAGCTTGTTTAGCCTGAACTATGGCTACACCTTC.

This clonotype was observed a handful of times. The chain combines TRBV5-1 with TRBJ1-1, with TRBD1 identical over 9 bases. The germline V gene has CDR1 SGHRS and CDR2 YFSETQ. The V segment lost 4 bases and the J segment 3 bases; nucleotides outside the gene matches: 7. CDR3 length: 15 residues. The CDR3 nucleotides read TGCGCCAGCAGCATAGGACAGGGGTGGGACACTGAAGCTTTCTTT. This codes for CASSIGQGWDTEAFF.

In its sample, this clonotype was seen a few times. The rearrangement uses TRBV5-1 and TRBJ1-3, with unresolved D. Germline V gene lookup returns CDR1 SGHRS and CDR2 YFSETQ. The CDR3 consists of 15 residues. V was clipped by 0 bases and J by 0 bases, with 7 bases between them. The CDR3 DNA reads TGCGCCAGCAGCTTGGGGGCCAGCTCTGGAAACACCATATATTTT. Translating it yields CASSLGASSGNTIYF.

The chain joins TRBV5-1 to TRBJ1-1, with D perhaps matching TRBD1 (6 bases). CDR3 size: 15 residues. V lost 0 bases to trimming and J lost 1 base, with 10 bases between them. Germline V gene data show CDR1 as SGHRS and CDR2 as YFSETQ. CDR3 DNA: TGCGCCAGCAGCTTGGTGCGGGGGGCGAACACTGAAGCTTTCTTT. Translated: CASSLVRGANTEAFF.

This clonotype was detected many times. The V and J genes are TRBV7-9 and TRBJ2-1; D remains ambiguous. Trimming cost V 1 base and J 0 bases, with 13 bases left between them. Germline V gene data show CDR1 as SEHNR and CDR2 as FQNEAQ (reference sequence). The CDR3 covers 17 residues. CDR3 in amino acids: CASSLEYQTSSYNEQFF. The CDR3 nucleotides read TGTGCCAGCAGCTTAGAATACCAGACGAGCTCCTACAATGAGCAGTTCTTC.

The chain joins TRBV2 to TRBJ2-1, with D perhaps TRBD2 (6 bases). This CDR3 is built from 15 residues. Looked up from germline, CDR1 is SNHLY and CDR2 is FYNNEI. V lost 6 bases and J lost 7, with 19 bases in between. This CDR3 is CASRERARVVNEQFF. DNA of the CDR3: TGTGCCAGCAGAGAGCGGGCCCGGGTCGTAAATGAGCAGTTCTTC.

This clonotype was counted many times. The chain has TRBV12-3 or TRBV12-4 and TRBJ1-2; D remains ambiguous. The CDR3 totals 13 residues. Trimming removed 3 bases at V and 2 bases at J, with 7 bases between. The DNA for the CDR3 is TGTGCCAGCAGTTTTCGCCAGAACTATGGCTACACCTTC. As protein: CASSFRQNYGYTF.

With regard to this clonotype: Its ends do not fully match the called genes, so a read error is possible. The chain recombines TRBV4-1 with TRBJ1-1, with a possible D match to TRBD1 (6 bases). CDR3 length equals 14 residues. Germline V gene sequence: CDR1 MGHRA, CDR2 YSYEKL. CDR3 nucleotide sequence: TGCGCCAGCAGGTCCGGGACAACGAACACTGAAGCTTCCTTT. Translated: CASRSGTTNTEASF.

This clonotype was counted many times. V usage is TRBV6-6 and J usage is TRBJ2-4; a weak D match, TRBD2 (5 bases). Germline CDR1 MNHNY, CDR2 SVGAGI (reference sequence). V was trimmed by 0 bases and J by 2 bases, leaving 8 bases between them. CDR3 length equals 15 residues. CDR3 nucleotides: TGTGCCAGCAGTTACTCGGACTTAACCAAAAACATTCAGTACTTC. Amino acids: CASSYSDLTKNIQYF.

This clonotype was counted only a few times. This chain joins TRBV29-1 and TRBJ2-6; 7 bases agree with TRBD1. This CDR3 is 15 amino acids long. With 5 bases clipped from V and 0 bases from J, the junction kept 4 bases outside the gene matches. CDR1 is SQVTM and CDR2 is ANQGSEA in the germline V gene. The CDR3 protein is CSVQGTASGANVLTF. The CDR3 DNA reads TGCAGCGTTCAAGGGACAGCCTCTGGGGCCAACGTCCTGACTTTC.

This clonotype turned up a few times. A much bigger clone sits one base away, suggesting this may be a read error. DNA of the CDR3: TGTGCCAGCAGCGACGCCTTCCATGAGCAGTTCTTC. It codes for CASSDAFHEQFF. V usage is TRBV25-1 and J usage is TRBJ2-1; D remains unclear. The germline gives CDR1 MGHDK, CDR2 SYGVNS. This CDR3 region has 12 residues. V lost 6 bases and J 8 bases, leaving 11 bases between the germline ends.

For this clonotype: Just one base apart from a much larger clone, this may be a read error. The chain links TRBV7-6 to TRBJ1-1; D gene unclear. CDR3 length: 13 residues. Germline V CDR1 and CDR2: SGHVS, FNYEAQ. CDR3 in amino acids: CASSLTGFAEASF. The CDR3 nucleotides read TGTGCCAGCAGCTTAACGGGTTTCGCTGAAGCTTCCTTT.

This clonotype appeared many times. The J gene is TRBJ1-5, the V gene TRBV6-2 or TRBV6-3; 9 bases align to TRBD1. V dropped 2 bases and J dropped 5; count of bases not matched to a gene: 1. This CDR3 region has 14 residues. In germline, CDR1 is MNHEY, CDR2 SVGEGT. CDR3 sequence (DNA): TGTGCCAGCAGTTACGGGACAGGGTATCAGCCCCAGCATTTT. It yields the protein CASSYGTGYQPQHF.

This clonotype was detected only a few times. J is TRBJ2-6 and V is TRBV4-1; 14 bases align to TRBD2. The CDR3 sequence is 19 residues long. V lost 2 bases and J lost 0; bases outside the gene matches: 3. CDR1 is MGHRA and CDR2 is YSYEKL in the germline V gene. CDR3 in DNA: TGCGCCAGCAGCCAACTGGGACTAGCGGGGGACTCTGGGGCCAACGTCCTGACTTTC. Translating gives CASSQLGLAGDSGANVLTF.

The rearrangement joins TRBV5-1 to TRBJ2-3; tentative D call: TRBD2 (6 bases). This CDR3 comprises 15 residues. Looked up from germline, CDR1 is SGHRS and CDR2 is YFSETQ. Deletions cut 4 bases from V and 3 bases from J, with 15 bases between. The CDR3 DNA reads as TGCGCCAGCAGCCTGGGTATGGGGGGTACAGATACGCAGTATTTT. Translation: CASSLGMGGTDTQYF. Full variable domain (rest looked up from reference TRBV5-1 and TRBJ2-3): KAGVTQTPRYLIKTRGQQVTLSCSPISGHRSVSWYQQTPGQGLQFLFEYFSETQRNKGNFPGRFSGRQFSNSRSEMNVSTLELGDSALYLCASSLGMGGTDTQYFGPGTRLTVL.

This clonotype is medium-sized (0.01 to 0.1%) by share. The gene calls are TRBV20-1 and TRBJ1-1, with no clear D. The germline gives CDR1 DFQATT, CDR2 SNEGSKA (reference sequence). This CDR3 has 14 amino acids. V was cut by 0 bases and J by 1 base, with 9 bases left in between. CDR3 DNA: TGCAGTGCTAGAGATCAGACTGGGAACACTGAAGCTTTCTTT. It specifies CSARDQTGNTEAFF.

This clonotype was seen a single time. The chain has TRBV9 and TRBJ2-1; 11 bases are a match to TRBD2. CDR1 SGDLS and CDR2 YYNGEE come from the germline V gene. V gave up 2 bases and J gave up 2 bases; unmatched junction bases: 6. The CDR3 runs 17 residues. The CDR3, as DNA: TGTGCCAGCAGCGTTAACTTAGCGGGAGGGCCCTACAATGAGCAGTTCTTC. This translates into CASSVNLAGGPYNEQFF.

To note about this clonotype: A much bigger clone sits one base away, suggesting this may be a read error. This chain uses TRBV20-1 with TRBJ1-3, with 7 bases identical to TRBD1. The germline CDR1 and CDR2 sequences are DFQATT and SNEGSKA (reference sequence). This CDR3 spans 14 amino acids. This CDR3 is CSASQQGISDTLYF. The CDR3 DNA reads TGCAGTGCTAGTCAACAGGGGATCAGCGACACCTTATATTTT.

This clonotype showed up many times. The chain carries TRBV12-3 or TRBV12-4 and TRBJ2-1, with D hard to call. The CDR3 runs to 12 residues. V was shortened by 6 bases and J by 7 bases, with 10 bases between the two germline ends. CDR3 sequence (DNA): TGTGCCAGCAGGCCCCTTCAAAATGAGCAGTTCTTC. It codes for CASRPLQNEQFF.

Details on this clonotype: Because it lacks the conserved phenylalanine or tryptophan at the end, this CDR3 is likely a read error. The chain has TRBV6-5 and TRBJ2-5; the D is unclear. This CDR3 region has 12 residues. V was cut by 5 bases and J by 4 bases, with 8 bases left in between. Germline V gene data show CDR1 as MNHEY and CDR2 as SVGAGI. Written as DNA, the CDR3 is TGTGCCAGCAGTCAGCCGAGAGAGACCCAGTACCTC. Its translation is CASSQPRETQYL.

This clonotype was detected many times. The genes are TRBV2 and TRBJ1-5; TRBD1 agrees at 8 bases. After removal of 6 bases from V and 3 bases from J, the junction contained 7 bases not matched to a gene. Germline V gene lookup returns CDR1 SNHLY and CDR2 FYNNEI. The CDR3 has 15 residues. CDR3 sequence: CASRGQGGTNQPQHF. In nucleotides, the CDR3 is TGTGCCAGCAGAGGACAGGGCGGGACCAATCAGCCCCAGCATTTT.